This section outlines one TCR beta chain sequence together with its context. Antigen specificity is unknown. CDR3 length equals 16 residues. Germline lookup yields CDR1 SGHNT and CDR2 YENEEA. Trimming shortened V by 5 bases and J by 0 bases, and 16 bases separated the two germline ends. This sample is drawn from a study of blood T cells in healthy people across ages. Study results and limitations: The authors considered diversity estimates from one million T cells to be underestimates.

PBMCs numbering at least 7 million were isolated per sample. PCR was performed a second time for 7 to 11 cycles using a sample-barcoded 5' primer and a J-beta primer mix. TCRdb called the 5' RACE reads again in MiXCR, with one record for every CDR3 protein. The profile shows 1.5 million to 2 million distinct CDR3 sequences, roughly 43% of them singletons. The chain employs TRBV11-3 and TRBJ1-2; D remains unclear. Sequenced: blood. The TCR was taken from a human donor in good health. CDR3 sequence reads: CASSRDTYRSNYGYTF. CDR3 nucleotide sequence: TGTGCCAGCAGCAGAGACACATACCGGTCTAACTATGGCTACACCTTC. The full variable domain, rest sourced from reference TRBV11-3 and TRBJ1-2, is EAGVVQSPRYKIIEKKQPVAFWCNPISGHNTLYWYLQNLGQGPELLIRYENEEAVDDSQLPKDRFSAERLKGVDSTLKIQPAELGDSAVYLCASSRDTYRSNYGYTFGSGTRLTVV.